This T cell receptor (beta chain) appears in the sequencing data of a study of technical replicates of blood from several donors. The V gene lost 3 bases and the J gene lost 3 bases, with 16 bases spanning the gap. Per the germline V gene, CDR1 is SGHDT and CDR2 is YYEEEE. The CDR3 extends over 15 amino acids. Assay used: immunoSEQ multiplex PCR; TCRdb lists only in-frame clones, some missing. The repertoire holds 70,000 or so clones, about nine tenths seen once, with 0.3% to 0.4% in the top ten. The TCR sequence derives from a human donor in good health. Some clones in this sample may be carry-over from other donors' samples. The chain recombines TRBV5-6 with TRBJ2-7, with D possibly TRBD1 on 6 matching bases. The material sequenced was T cells isolated from PBMCs. The CDR3 loop reads CASSYRLGQVYEQYF. CDR3 in DNA: TGTGCCAGCAGCTACCGACTGGGACAAGTCTACGAGCAGTACTTC.